This T cell receptor (beta chain) was obtained from a study of cytomegalovirus exposure and HLA in healthy donors. Study information: Early release data held around 82 million unique TCRs from HLA-typed donors.

PCR involved 60 Vbeta and 13 Jbeta primers. Sequenced by immunoSEQ multiplex PCR; TCRdb stores in-frame clones only, minus some. The data contain about 210,000 clones, approximately 80% of them singletons. This clone was observed many times. The antigen remains unidentified. In the same sample, other DNA sequences code for this CDR3. General study findings and limits: TCR beta chain V- and J-gene trimming was linked, in a later analysis, to a missense variant in DCLRE1C. A later analysis showed HLA-associated TCR beta chains outstripping equally common others in clonal expansion.

The CDR3 sequence is 12 residues long. In germline, CDR1 is SGHDT, CDR2 YYEEEE. Between the trimmed V and J ends, which lost 1 base and 3 bases, there was a span of 5 bases. The source material was PBMCs. This chain uses TRBV5-6 with TRBJ2-7; D not certain. This TCR came from a young woman in good health and CMV-seropositive. CDR3 sequence: CASSLSSYEQYF. The CDR3 DNA follows: TGTGCCAGCAGCTTGTCCAGCTACGAGCAGTACTTC. The full variable domain, in which reference TRBV5-6 and TRBJ2-7 provide the parts outside the CDR3, is DAGVTQSPTHLIKTRGQQVTLRCSPKSGHDTVSWYQQALGQGPQFIFQYYEEEERQRGNFPDRFSGHQFPNYSSELNVNALLLGDSALYLCASSLSSYEQYFGPGTRLTVT.